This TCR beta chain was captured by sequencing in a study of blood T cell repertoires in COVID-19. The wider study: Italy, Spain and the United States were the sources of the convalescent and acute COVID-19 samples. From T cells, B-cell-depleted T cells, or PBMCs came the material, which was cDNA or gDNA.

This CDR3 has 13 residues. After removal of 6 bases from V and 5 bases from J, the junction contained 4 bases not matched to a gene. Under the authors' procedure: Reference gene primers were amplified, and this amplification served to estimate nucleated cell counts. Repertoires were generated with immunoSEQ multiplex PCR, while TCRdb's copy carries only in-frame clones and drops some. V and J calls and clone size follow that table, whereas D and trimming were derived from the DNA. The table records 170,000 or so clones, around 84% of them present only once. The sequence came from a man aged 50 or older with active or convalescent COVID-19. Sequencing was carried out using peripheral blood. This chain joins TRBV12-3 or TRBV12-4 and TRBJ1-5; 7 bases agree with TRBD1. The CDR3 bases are TGTGCCAGCAGAGACAGGGCCGATCAGCCCCAGCATTTT. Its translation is CASRDRADQPQHF.